These 8 T cell receptor beta chains originate from one sample sequenced in a study of CD8 T cells in ankylosing spondylitis. TCRdb itself ran the 5' RACE reads through MiXCR, one entry per CDR3 protein. Of more than 150,000 distinct CDR3 sequences in the sample, over 15% are singletons; the top ten hold around 4.7%. Sequenced sample: blood, either unsorted or a sorted T cell fraction (not recorded which). The source of these receptors is a male donor under 35 with ankylosing spondylitis or in good health (not recorded which).

This clonotype came up a few times. The rearrangement joins TRBV20-1 to TRBJ2-7, with D tentatively TRBD2 (5 bases). V lost 6 bases, J lost 2 bases, and 17 bases lay in between. CDR1 is DFQATT, CDR2 SNEGSKA, per germline (reference sequence). This CDR3 is built from 14 residues. CDR3 in DNA: TGCAGTGCCCCGCGCGCGAGCGGTACCTACGAGCAGTACTTC. This sequence encodes CSAPRASGTYEQYF.

This clonotype has a count of ten or more. This chain's CDR3 is CATSSDTRVLQETQYF. CDR3 coding DNA: TGTGCCACCAGCAGCGACACAAGGGTCCTCCAAGAGACCCAGTACTTC. The chain combines TRBV15 with TRBJ2-5; unclear D gene. The germline CDR1 and CDR2 sequences are LNHNV and YYDKDF (reference sequence). The CDR3 extends over 16 amino acids. V was shortened by 3 bases and J by 1 base, with 15 bases between the two germline ends.

This clonotype has a count of ten or more. This chain links TRBV7-9 with TRBJ2-7; either TRBD1 or TRBD2 may supply D (6 bases each). Trimming shortened V by 5 bases and J by 6 bases, and 14 bases separated the two germline ends. The germline V gene encodes CDR1 SEHNR and CDR2 FQNEAQ (reference sequence). The CDR3 is 13 amino acids. CDR3 residues: CASSPGGLGEQYF. The CDR3 DNA reads TGTGCCAGCAGCCCCGGGGGCTTGGGCGAGCAGTACTTC.

This clonotype appeared many times. This rearrangement joins TRBV29-1 to TRBJ1-1; no clear D gene. CDR3 length: 12 residues. V lost 7 bases, J lost 1 base, and 10 bases lay in between. CDR1 is SQVTM and CDR2 is ANQGSEA in the germline V gene. CDR3 DNA sequence: TGCAGCGGGGCAACAAGGAACACTGAAGCTTTCTTT. Residues: CSGATRNTEAFF.

J is TRBJ2-1 and V is TRBV4-2; 9 bases match TRBD2. Trimming took 0 bases from V and 8 from J; bases not matched to a gene: 11. The CDR3 loop spans 17 amino acids. The germline CDR1 and CDR2 sequences are LGHNA and YNFKEQ. This CDR3 reads CASSQEGFLAGEYEQFF. CDR3 DNA: TGTGCCAGCAGCCAAGAGGGTTTCTTAGCGGGAGAGTATGAGCAGTTCTTC.

This clonotype was picked up many times. The rearrangement links TRBV12-3 or TRBV12-4 to TRBJ2-1, with a possible D match to TRBD1 (5 bases). The CDR3 is 16 amino acids. Trimming removed 2 bases at V and 8 bases at J, with 19 bases between. Here the CDR3 DNA reads TGTGCCAGCAGTTTAACAGGTCCTCGAGGTGGTGATGAGCAGTTCTTC. It specifies CASSLTGPRGGDEQFF.

This chain joins TRBV24-1 and TRBJ2-1; D could derive from TRBD1 or TRBD2 (5 bases each). The V gene's germline CDR1 is KGHDR and CDR2 SFDVKD. V was pared by 9 bases and J by 1 base, with 9 bases between. The CDR3 is made up of 13 amino acids. The CDR3 nucleotides are TGTGCCACCGCCAGGGAGTCCTACAATGAGCAGTTCTTC. Translation gives CATARESYNEQFF.

DNA of the CDR3: TGTGCCGCCCAGGGTACAGGGCCCCTCGAGCAGTACTTC. Its translation: CAAQGTGPLEQYF. The chain recombines TRBV6-5 with TRBJ2-7, with D tentatively TRBD1 (6 bases). Germline V gene lookup returns CDR1 MNHEY and CDR2 SVGAGI. The CDR3 has 13 residues. V was pared by 11 bases and J by 6 bases, with 20 bases between.